Listed below are T cell receptor beta chains from one sample, sequenced in a study of blood T cells in healthy people across ages. MiXCR, run by TCRdb on the 5' RACE reads, gives a single entry per CDR3 protein. The sample lists fewer than 2,000,000 distinct CDR3 sequences; 34% were seen once. The sequencing sample was made of blood. The source is a woman younger than 45 in good health. The CDR3 runs from the conserved cysteine through the conserved F or W. The order of the fields is CDR3 length, V gene, clone size, D gene, J gene, CDR3 DNA, CDR3 protein. The D gene is left open where the match is weak. Part of the rows lack a size; the others show once, few, many or a class for expanded clones.

len: 15; v_gene: TRBV6-1; abundance: -; d_gene: -; j_gene: TRBJ1-2; CDR3nt: TGTGCCAGCAGTGAAGCGCGTAACAGGGACTATGGCTACACCTTC; CDR3aa: CASSEARNRDYGYTF
len: 14; v_gene: TRBV28; abundance: -; d_gene: -; j_gene: TRBJ2-5; CDR3nt: TGTGCCAGCAGTTCTGGGCAGCTTGGTGAGACCCAGTACTTC; CDR3aa: CASSSGQLGETQYF
len: 14; v_gene: TRBV6-1; abundance: -; d_gene: -; j_gene: TRBJ2-5; CDR3nt: TGTGCCAGCAGTGAAGTTGGGGGTGCAGAGACCCAGTACTTC; CDR3aa: CASSEVGGAETQYF
len: 15; v_gene: TRBV9; abundance: -; d_gene: -; j_gene: TRBJ1-1; CDR3nt: TGTGCCAGCAGCGTAGCAGCTGTAATGAACACTGAAGCTTTCTTT; CDR3aa: CASSVAAVMNTEAFF
len: 15; v_gene: TRBV21-1; abundance: -; d_gene: -; j_gene: TRBJ2-7; CDR3nt: TGTGCCAGCAGCAAAGAGTGGGCGGGGTTCGACGAGCAGTACTTC; CDR3aa: CASSKEWAGFDEQYF
len: 15; v_gene: TRBV5-5; abundance: -; d_gene: TRBD2; j_gene: TRBJ2-2; CDR3nt: TGTGCCAGCAGCGTAGCGGGGGGTAACACCGGGGAGCTGTTTTTT; CDR3aa: CASSVAGGNTGELFF
len: 15; v_gene: TRBV27; abundance: few; d_gene: TRBD1; j_gene: TRBJ2-3; CDR3nt: TGTGCCAGCAGTTTGGGGACAGGGATCACAGATACGCAGTATTTT; CDR3aa: CASSLGTGITDTQYF
len: 15; v_gene: TRBV20-1; abundance: -; d_gene: -; j_gene: TRBJ1-2; CDR3nt: TGCAGTGCTAGTTTCCGGGATCCGGGAGACTATGGCTACACCTTC; CDR3aa: CSASFRDPGDYGYTF
len: 13; v_gene: TRBV27; abundance: few; d_gene: -; j_gene: TRBJ2-4; CDR3nt: TGTGCCAGCAGTTTTTCGGGGAGTAACATTCAGTACTTC; CDR3aa: CASSFSGSNIQYF
len: 15; v_gene: TRBV11-2; abundance: few; d_gene: TRBD2; j_gene: TRBJ2-1; CDR3nt: TGTGCCAGCAGCCCAACTAGCGGGAGGACCAATGAGCAGTTCTTC; CDR3aa: CASSPTSGRTNEQFF
len: 13; v_gene: TRBV6-5; abundance: few; d_gene: -; j_gene: TRBJ2-5; CDR3nt: TGTGCCAGCAGTTACGTGGGGGGAGAGACCCAGTACTTC; CDR3aa: CASSYVGGETQYF
len: 14; v_gene: TRBV20-1; abundance: -; d_gene: TRBD2; j_gene: TRBJ2-7; CDR3nt: TGCAGTGCTAGAGGAGCTAGCGGCCCCTACGAGCAGTACTTC; CDR3aa: CSARGASGPYEQYF
len: 17; v_gene: TRBV15; abundance: -; d_gene: TRBD2; j_gene: TRBJ2-1; CDR3nt: TGTGCCACCAGCAGAGCTGAAATGACTAGCGGCAACAATGAGCAGTTCTTC; CDR3aa: CATSRAEMTSGNNEQFF
len: 15; v_gene: TRBV9; abundance: few; d_gene: TRBD2; j_gene: TRBJ2-5; CDR3nt: TGTGCCAGCAGCGCGACTAGCGGAAATGGAGAGACCCAGTACTTC; CDR3aa: CASSATSGNGETQYF
len: 19; v_gene: TRBV20-1; abundance: -; d_gene: TRBD1; j_gene: TRBJ2-2; CDR3nt: TGCAGTGCTAGATCGATACACAGGGGGCCCATTGTATCCACCGGGGAGCTGTTTTTT; CDR3aa: CSARSIHRGPIVSTGELFF
len: 13; v_gene: TRBV12-3/TRBV12-4; abundance: few; d_gene: TRBD1; j_gene: TRBJ1-2; CDR3nt: TGTGCCAGCAGGTCTGGACAGGAGGATGGCTACACCTTC; CDR3aa: CASRSGQEDGYTF
len: 15; v_gene: TRBV9; abundance: -; d_gene: -; j_gene: TRBJ1-1; CDR3nt: TGTGCCAGCAAAAGGGACGGCTTAGGCGGCACTGAAGCTTTCTTT; CDR3aa: CASKRDGLGGTEAFF
len: 16; v_gene: TRBV15; abundance: few; d_gene: -; j_gene: TRBJ1-1; CDR3nt: TGTGCCACCAGCACCCCTCAGGACACTATGAACACTGAAGCTTTCTTT; CDR3aa: CATSTPQDTMNTEAFF
len: 13; v_gene: TRBV18; abundance: -; d_gene: -; j_gene: TRBJ2-7; CDR3nt: TGTGCCAGCTTTCGGGACTCGGGGTACGAGCAGTACTTC; CDR3aa: CASFRDSGYEQYF
len: 15; v_gene: TRBV7-2; abundance: -; d_gene: TRBD1; j_gene: TRBJ1-1; CDR3nt: TGTGCCAGCAGCTTAGTAACAGGGGCGGACACTGAAGCTTTCTTT; CDR3aa: CASSLVTGADTEAFF
len: 17; v_gene: TRBV11-2; abundance: few; d_gene: TRBD2; j_gene: TRBJ2-3; CDR3nt: TGTGCCAGCAGCACATTGGGACTAGCGGAGAGCACAGATACGCAGTATTTT; CDR3aa: CASSTLGLAESTDTQYF
len: 17; v_gene: TRBV6-6; abundance: -; d_gene: TRBD2; j_gene: TRBJ2-1; CDR3nt: TGTGCCAGCAGTTCCTACACTACTAGCGGGGGGGCGGATGAGCAGTTCTTC; CDR3aa: CASSSYTTSGGADEQFF
len: 15; v_gene: TRBV6-2/TRBV6-3; abundance: -; d_gene: TRBD2; j_gene: TRBJ2-5; CDR3nt: TGTGCCAGCAGCCGTAGCGGGGTAAATAACTACGGGCAGTACTTC; CDR3aa: CASSRSGVNNYGQYF
len: 15; v_gene: TRBV9; abundance: -; d_gene: TRBD1; j_gene: TRBJ1-4; CDR3nt: TGTGCCAGCAGCGTCATGGGACAGGGGAATGAAAAACTGTTTTTT; CDR3aa: CASSVMGQGNEKLFF
len: 17; v_gene: TRBV20-1; abundance: -; d_gene: -; j_gene: TRBJ2-7; CDR3nt: TGCAGTGCTAGAGATCTAGGCGCGGGCGGGGGCAGAAACGAGCAGTACTTC; CDR3aa: CSARDLGAGGGRNEQYF
len: 17; v_gene: TRBV9; abundance: few; d_gene: TRBD2; j_gene: TRBJ2-1; CDR3nt: TGTGCCAGCAGCGTAGGGGGGGGGACTAGTCGTTTCAATGAGCAGTTCTTC; CDR3aa: CASSVGGGTSRFNEQFF